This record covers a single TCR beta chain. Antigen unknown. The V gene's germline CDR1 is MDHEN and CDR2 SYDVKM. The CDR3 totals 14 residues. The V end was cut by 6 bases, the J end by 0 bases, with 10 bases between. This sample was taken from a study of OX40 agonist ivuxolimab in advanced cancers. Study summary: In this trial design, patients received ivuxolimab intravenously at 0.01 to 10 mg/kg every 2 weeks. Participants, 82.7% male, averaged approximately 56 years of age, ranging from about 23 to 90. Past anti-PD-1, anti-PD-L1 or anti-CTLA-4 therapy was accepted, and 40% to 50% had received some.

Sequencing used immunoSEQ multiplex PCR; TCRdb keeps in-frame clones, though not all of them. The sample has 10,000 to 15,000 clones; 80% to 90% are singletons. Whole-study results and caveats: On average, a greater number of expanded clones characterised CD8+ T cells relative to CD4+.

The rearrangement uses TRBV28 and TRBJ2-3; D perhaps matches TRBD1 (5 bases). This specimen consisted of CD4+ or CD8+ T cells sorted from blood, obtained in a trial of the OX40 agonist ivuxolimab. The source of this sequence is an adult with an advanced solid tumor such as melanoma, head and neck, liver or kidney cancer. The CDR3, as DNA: TGTGCCAGCAGCCGCGGACATAGCACAGATACGCAGTATTTT. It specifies CASSRGHSTDTQYF.